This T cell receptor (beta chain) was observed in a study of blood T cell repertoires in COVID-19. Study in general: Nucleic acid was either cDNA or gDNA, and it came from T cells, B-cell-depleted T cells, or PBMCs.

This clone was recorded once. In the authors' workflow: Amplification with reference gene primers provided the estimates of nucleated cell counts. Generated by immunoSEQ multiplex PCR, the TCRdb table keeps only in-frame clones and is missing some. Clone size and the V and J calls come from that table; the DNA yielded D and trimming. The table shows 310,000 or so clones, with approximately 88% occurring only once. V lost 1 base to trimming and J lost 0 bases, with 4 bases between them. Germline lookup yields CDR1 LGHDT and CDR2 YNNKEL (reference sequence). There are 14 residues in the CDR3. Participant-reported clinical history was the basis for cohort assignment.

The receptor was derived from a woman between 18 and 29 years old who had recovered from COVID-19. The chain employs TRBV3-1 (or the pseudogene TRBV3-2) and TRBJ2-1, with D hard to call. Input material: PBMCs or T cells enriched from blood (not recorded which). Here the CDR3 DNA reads TGTGCCAGCAGCCAAGGGGCCTCCTACAATGAGCAGTTCTTC. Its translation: CASSQGASYNEQFF.